Listed below are T cell receptor beta chains from one sample, sequenced in a study of CD8 T cells in ankylosing spondylitis. TCRdb analysed the 5' RACE reads with MiXCR anew, one entry per CDR3 protein. The sample shows around 340,000 distinct CDR3 sequences, 20% to 25% of them seen only once. Sequenced input: blood, either unsorted or a sorted T cell fraction (not recorded which). Receptors were obtained from a male donor with ankylosing spondylitis or in good health (not recorded which). The CDR3 runs from the conserved cysteine through the conserved F or W. A D gene is named only where the DNA matches it firmly. Only some rows state a clone size, as once, few, many or a class for expanded clones.

size | J | D | V | DNA | CDR3
NA | TRBJ1-2 | NA | TRBV2 | TGTGCCAGCACCACCGGGGATAGGGATGGCTACACCTTC | CASTTGDRDGYTF
NA | TRBJ2-7 | TRBD2 | TRBV19 | TGTGCCAGTAGAGGGCGGGGGTCCGACGAGCAGTACTTC | CASRGRGSDEQYF
NA | TRBJ2-7 | NA | TRBV28 | TGTGCCAGCAGCCCCGGTGCAGGGCAGTCCTTC | CASSPGAGQSF
NA | TRBJ1-1 | TRBD1 | TRBV6-5 | TGTGCCAGCAGTTACACAGGGGGCGCATCGATAGAAGCTTTCTTT | CASSYTGGASIEAFF
few | TRBJ2-5 | NA | TRBV12-3/TRBV12-4 | TGTGCCAGCAGAAGAGAAGAACAAGAGACCCAGTACTTC | CASRREEQETQYF
few | TRBJ2-3 | NA | TRBV4-1 | TGCGCCAGCAGCCCTCCACTAGGAGATACGCAGTATTTT | CASSPPLGDTQYF
few | TRBJ1-2 | TRBD1 | TRBV20-1 | TGCAGTGCTAGAGAAGGGACAGGTCATGGCTACACCTTC | CSAREGTGHGYTF
few | TRBJ2-1 | TRBD1 | TRBV11-2 | TGTGCCAGCAGCTCCGCCCCCGGGACAGGGGACAATGAGCAGTTCTTC | CASSSAPGTGDNEQFF
NA | TRBJ2-7 | TRBD2 | TRBV6-1 | TGTGCCAGCAGTCCACTAGCGGGGGTCTCCTACGAGCAGTACTTC | CASSPLAGVSYEQYF
few | TRBJ2-2 | TRBD2 | TRBV28 | TGTGCCAGCAGACCCCCGACCGGGACTAGCGTAGGTAGCGGGGAGCTGTTTTTT | CASRPPTGTSVGSGELFF
NA | TRBJ2-1 | NA | TRBV20-1 | TGCAGTGCTAGGTCTATAACTTACAATGAGCAGTTCTTC | CSARSITYNEQFF
few | TRBJ1-5 | NA | TRBV2 | TGTGCCGGAGGACAGACCAATCAGCCCCAGCATTTT | CAGGQTNQPQHF
NA | TRBJ2-3 | TRBD1 | TRBV5-1 | TGCGCCAGCAGCCCCCGGACAGGGGAGAGGGTCGCAGATACGCAGTATTTT | CASSPRTGERVADTQYF
few | TRBJ2-1 | TRBD2 | TRBV29-1 | TGCAGCGTTGTATCGGGGGGGGCCCACCATTTAGAGCAGTTCTTC | CSVVSGGAHHLEQFF
few | TRBJ2-7 | TRBD1 | TRBV12-3/TRBV12-4 | TGTGCCAGCAGCCGTCCGGACAGGGCCTACGAGCAGTACTTC | CASSRPDRAYEQYF
NA | TRBJ2-6 | NA | TRBV4-1 | TGCGCCAGCAGCCAAGTTTCGGGGCCCGGGGCCAACGTCCTGACTTTC | CASSQVSGPGANVLTF
NA | TRBJ2-5 | NA | TRBV7-9 | TGTGCCAGCAGCTTAGCGCCCGGCGGATGGGAGACCCAGTACTTC | CASSLAPGGWETQYF
NA | TRBJ1-2 | NA | TRBV7-9 | TGTGCCAGCAGCCCCCCCGGAGGTTTCTCGTATGGCTACACCTTC | CASSPPGGFSYGYTF
NA | TRBJ2-2 | NA | TRBV5-1 | TGCGCCAGCAGCTGGACAGTCAACCCCGGAGTCGGGGAGCTGTTTTTT | CASSWTVNPGVGELFF
few | TRBJ2-7 | TRBD2 | TRBV5-6 | TGTGCCAGCAGCTTGGATGGACTAGCGTACGAGCAGTACTTC | CASSLDGLAYEQYF
NA | TRBJ2-6 | TRBD2 | TRBV12-3/TRBV12-4 | TGTGCCAGCAGCCCTCGGGGGGTGACTGGGGCCAACGTCCTGACTTTC | CASSPRGVTGANVLTF
NA | TRBJ1-1 | NA | TRBV30 | TGTGCCTGGCAGACAGGGAACACTGAAGCTTTCTTT | CAWQTGNTEAFF
NA | TRBJ2-3 | TRBD2 | TRBV20-1 | TGCAGTGCTAGGCCAACGGGGGAGGGCGCAGATACGCAGTATTTT | CSARPTGEGADTQYF
NA | TRBJ1-1 | NA | TRBV2 | TGTGCCAGCAGTGACACTGAAGCTTTCTTT | CASSDTEAFF
many | TRBJ2-2 | NA | TRBV29-1 | TGCAGCGTTTGGACCGCCGGGGAGCTGTTTTTT | CSVWTAGELFF
NA | TRBJ1-2 | TRBD1 | TRBV4-1 | TGCGCCAGCAGCCATGGAGAGGCCGGGGACAGCTATGGCTACACCTTC | CASSHGEAGDSYGYTF
few | TRBJ2-7 | TRBD1 | TRBV6-1 | TGTGCCAGCAGTCCCCTCGTGACAGGGGGCGGTGGCTCCTACGAGCAGTACTTC | CASSPLVTGGGGSYEQYF
NA | TRBJ1-5 | NA | TRBV6-1 | TGTGCCAGCAGCGAAGGTGTGGGTGAGGGCAATCAGCCCCAGCATTTT | CASSEGVGEGNQPQHF
NA | TRBJ2-7 | NA | TRBV20-1 | TGCAGCCTGGAATTCGGCCCGTACGAGCAGTACTTC | CSLEFGPYEQYF
NA | TRBJ2-7 | TRBD1 | TRBV2 | TGTGCCAGCCACTGGGGGGGACAGGGATACGAGCAGTACTTC | CASHWGGQGYEQYF
few | TRBJ2-7 | TRBD1 | TRBV5-1 | TGCGCCAGCAGCTTGGGGAGGGACAGGGATTTCTACGAGCAGTACTTC | CASSLGRDRDFYEQYF
few | TRBJ1-4 | TRBD1 | TRBV7-9 | TGTGCCAGCAGCCCTGACAGGGCTGAAAAACTGTTTTTT | CASSPDRAEKLFF
NA | TRBJ2-1 | NA | TRBV12-3/TRBV12-4 | TGTGCCAGCAGTTTCGTCTCCTACACGGACAATGAGCAGTTCTTC | CASSFVSYTDNEQFF
NA | TRBJ2-5 | NA | TRBV12-3/TRBV12-4 | TGTGCCAGCAGTTTTGTCACTCGTAGAGAGACCCAGTACTTC | CASSFVTRRETQYF
NA | TRBJ2-4 | TRBD2 | TRBV4-1 | TGCGCCAGCAGCCGGGGACTAGCGGGGGGCCTCGCCAAAAACATTCAGTACTTC | CASSRGLAGGLAKNIQYF
many | TRBJ1-5 | NA | TRBV12-3/TRBV12-4 | TGTGCCAGCAGATCGAACATAAACAATCAGCCCCAGCATTTT | CASRSNINNQPQHF
NA | TRBJ1-1 | NA | TRBV12-3/TRBV12-4 | TGTGCCAGCAGTACAGGGTTGACGGGCACTGAAGCTTTCTTT | CASSTGLTGTEAFF
few | TRBJ2-7 | NA | TRBV7-9 | TGTGCCAGCAGCTGGGAGGAATACTACGAGCAGTACTTC | CASSWEEYYEQYF
few | TRBJ2-7 | TRBD2 | TRBV27 | TGTGCCAGCAGTTTACGAGTTACTAGCGGGGGGACGTACGAGCAGTACTTC | CASSLRVTSGGTYEQYF
medium-sized | TRBJ2-5 | NA | TRBV13 | TGTGCCAGCAGCTTAGAAGGGGAGAACCTTCAAGAGACCCAGTACTTC | CASSLEGENLQETQYF
NA | TRBJ2-5 | TRBD2 | TRBV12-3/TRBV12-4 | TGTGCCAGCAGTTCCCCCGGGACTAGCGGGGTGAACCAAGAGACCCAGTACTTC | CASSSPGTSGVNQETQYF
many | TRBJ2-3 | NA | TRBV2 | TGTGCCAGCAGGGGGGACAACACAGATACGCAGTATTTT | CASRGDNTDTQYF
NA | TRBJ2-1 | TRBD1 | TRBV10-3 | TGTGCCGTTGGACAGGGGTCCCCCGGTGAGCAGTTCTTC | CAVGQGSPGEQFF
few | TRBJ2-1 | TRBD2 | TRBV29-1 | TGCAGCGTCTCCGGGGTAGCGGGGAGGAGCTCCTACAATGAGCAGTTCTTC | CSVSGVAGRSSYNEQFF
many | TRBJ2-1 | TRBD2 | TRBV6-4 | TGTGCCAGCAGCCCCGGACTAGCGGGGGGCGCAATGGAGCAGTTCTTC | CASSPGLAGGAMEQFF
many | TRBJ2-2 | NA | TRBV11-2 | TGTGCCAGCAGCTTCCGCGGGGAGCTGTTTTTT | CASSFRGELFF
NA | TRBJ2-1 | NA | TRBV27 | TGTGCCAGCAGTTGGGCAGGGGGGGATGAGCAGTTCTTC | CASSWAGGDEQFF
NA | TRBJ1-2 | TRBD1 | TRBV29-1 | TGCAGCGTTGAAGATGGGACAGGGGGCCTGGGCTACACCTTC | CSVEDGTGGLGYTF
few | TRBJ2-3 | TRBD1 | TRBV5-5 | TGTGCCAGCAGCCAACGCGGGGACAGGGGGACAGATACGCAGTATTTT | CASSQRGDRGTDTQYF